This entry features one T cell receptor beta chain sequence. This record comes from a study of blood T cell repertoires in COVID-19. Generated by immunoSEQ multiplex PCR, the TCRdb table keeps only in-frame clones and is missing some. The sample yields approximately 150,000 clones, roughly 87% seen once. The CDR3 extends over 19 amino acids. CDR1 SGHTA and CDR2 FQGTGA come from the germline V gene. V dropped 5 bases and J dropped 2; count of bases not matched to a gene: 12. This chain connects TRBV7-3 to TRBJ2-3; 14 bases map to TRBD2. The sequenced sample was peripheral blood. The source is a human donor in a cohort sampled during active COVID-19. This CDR3 reads CASSPGLAGGLSFTDTQYF. CDR3 DNA sequence: TGTGCCAGCAGCCCTGGACTAGCGGGGGGACTATCCTTCACAGATACGCAGTATTTT.